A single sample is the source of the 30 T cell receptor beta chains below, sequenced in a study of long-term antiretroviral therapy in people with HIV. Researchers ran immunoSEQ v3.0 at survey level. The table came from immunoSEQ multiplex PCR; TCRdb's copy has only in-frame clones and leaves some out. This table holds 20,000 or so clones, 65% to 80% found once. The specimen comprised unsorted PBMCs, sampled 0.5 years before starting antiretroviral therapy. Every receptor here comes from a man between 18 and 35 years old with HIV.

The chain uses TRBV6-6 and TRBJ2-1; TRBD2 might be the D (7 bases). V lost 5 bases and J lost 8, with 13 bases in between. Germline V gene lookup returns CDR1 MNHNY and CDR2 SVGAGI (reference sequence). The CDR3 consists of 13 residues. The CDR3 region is CASSDLGGDEQFF. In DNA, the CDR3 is TGTGCCAGCAGTGATCTAGGGGGGGATGAGCAGTTCTTC.

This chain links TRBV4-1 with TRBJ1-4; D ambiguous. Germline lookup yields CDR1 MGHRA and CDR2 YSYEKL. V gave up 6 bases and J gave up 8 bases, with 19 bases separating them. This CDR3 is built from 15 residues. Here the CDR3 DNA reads TGCGCCAGCAGACCTCCGGGCTCCGAAGGCGAAAAACTGTTTTTT. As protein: CASRPPGSEGEKLFF.

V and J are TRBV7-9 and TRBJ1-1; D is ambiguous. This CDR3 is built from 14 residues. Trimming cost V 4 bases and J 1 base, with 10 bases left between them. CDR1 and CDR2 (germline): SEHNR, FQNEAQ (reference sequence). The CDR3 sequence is CASSSSEANTEAFF. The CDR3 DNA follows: TGTGCCAGCAGCTCCTCGGAAGCGAACACTGAAGCTTTCTTT.

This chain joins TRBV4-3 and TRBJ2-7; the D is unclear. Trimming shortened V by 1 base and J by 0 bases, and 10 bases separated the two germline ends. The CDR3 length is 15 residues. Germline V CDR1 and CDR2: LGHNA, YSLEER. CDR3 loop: CASSQVEASSYEQYF. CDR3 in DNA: TGCGCCAGCAGCCAAGTTGAGGCCAGCTCCTACGAGCAGTACTTC.

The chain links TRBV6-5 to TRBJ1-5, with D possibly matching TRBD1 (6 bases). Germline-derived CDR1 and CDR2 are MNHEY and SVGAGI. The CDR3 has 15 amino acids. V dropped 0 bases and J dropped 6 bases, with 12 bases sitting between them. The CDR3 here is CASSYSTGAGQPQHF. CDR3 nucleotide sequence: TGTGCCAGCAGTTACTCGACAGGTGCTGGTCAGCCCCAGCATTTT.

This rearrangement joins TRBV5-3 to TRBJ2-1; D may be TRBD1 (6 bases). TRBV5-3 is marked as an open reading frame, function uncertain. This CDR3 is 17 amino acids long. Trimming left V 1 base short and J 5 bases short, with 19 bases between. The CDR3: CARSLNRAEGGHNEQFF. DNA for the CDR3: TGTGCCAGAAGCTTGAATAGGGCCGAAGGGGGACACAATGAGCAGTTCTTC.

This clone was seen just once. The CDR3 DNA reads TGTGCCAGCAGCGTAGCTTGGGGGCAAACCTACGAGCAGTACTTC. Its protein product is CASSVAWGQTYEQYF. The rearrangement links TRBV9 to TRBJ2-7, with a weak D call TRBD1 (6 bases). V lost 0 bases, J lost 2 bases, and 12 bases lay in between. The CDR3 covers 15 residues. Germline CDR1 reads SGDLS; CDR2 reads YYNGEE.

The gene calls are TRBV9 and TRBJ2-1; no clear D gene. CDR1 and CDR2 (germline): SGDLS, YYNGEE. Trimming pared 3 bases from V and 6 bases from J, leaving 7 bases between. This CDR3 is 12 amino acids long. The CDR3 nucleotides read TGTGCCAGCAGCGGATGGAGCAATGAGCAGTTCTTC. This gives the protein CASSGWSNEQFF.

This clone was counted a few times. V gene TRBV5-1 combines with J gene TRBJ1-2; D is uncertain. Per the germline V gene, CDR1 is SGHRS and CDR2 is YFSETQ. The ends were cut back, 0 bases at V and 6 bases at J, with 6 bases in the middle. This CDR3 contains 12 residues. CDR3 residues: CASSLAGNGYTF. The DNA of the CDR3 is TGCGCCAGCAGCTTGGCCGGGAATGGCTACACCTTC.

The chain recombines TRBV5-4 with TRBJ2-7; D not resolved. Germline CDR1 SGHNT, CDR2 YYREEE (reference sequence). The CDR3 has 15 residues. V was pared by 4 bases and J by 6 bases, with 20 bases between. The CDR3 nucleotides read TGTGCCAGCAGCCCTAGAGGAAGTAGAGTCGGCGAGCAGTACTTC. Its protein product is CASSPRGSRVGEQYF.

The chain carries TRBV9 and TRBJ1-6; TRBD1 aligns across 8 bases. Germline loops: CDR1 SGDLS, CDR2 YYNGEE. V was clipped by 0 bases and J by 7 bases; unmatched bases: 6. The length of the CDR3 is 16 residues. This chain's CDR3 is CASSVAVGQVNSPLHF. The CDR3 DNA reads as TGTGCCAGCAGCGTAGCGGTGGGACAGGTGAATTCACCCCTCCACTTT.

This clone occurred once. The CDR3 spells CASSQTSGTYNEQFF. DNA of the CDR3: TGTGCCAGCAGCCAGACTAGCGGAACATACAATGAGCAGTTCTTC. This chain links TRBV6-5 with TRBJ2-1, with 9 bases fitting TRBD2. J lost 4 bases, V lost 6 bases, and 7 bases had no gene match. The V gene's germline CDR1 is MNHEY and CDR2 SVGAGI. This CDR3 is 15 amino acids long.

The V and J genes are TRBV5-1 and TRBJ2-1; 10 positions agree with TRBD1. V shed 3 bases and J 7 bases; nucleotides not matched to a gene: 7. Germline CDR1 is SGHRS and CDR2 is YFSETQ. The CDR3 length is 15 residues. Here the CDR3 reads CASSSDRGLGNEQFF. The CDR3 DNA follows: TGCGCCAGCAGCTCCGACAGGGGGCTGGGGAATGAGCAGTTCTTC.

The DNA for the CDR3 is TGCGCCAGCAGCCAATCTCCGGGGACAGGAGAGACCCAGTACTTC. Translation gives CASSQSPGTGETQYF. The V and J genes are TRBV4-1 and TRBJ2-5; 8 bases agree with TRBD1. This CDR3 region has 15 residues. V dropped 2 bases and J dropped 4; count of bases not matched to a gene: 6. The germline gives CDR1 MGHRA, CDR2 YSYEKL.

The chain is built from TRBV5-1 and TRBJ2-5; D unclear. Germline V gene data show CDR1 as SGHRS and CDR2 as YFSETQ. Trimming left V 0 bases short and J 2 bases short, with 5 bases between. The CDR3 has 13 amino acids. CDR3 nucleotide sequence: TGCGCCAGCAGCTTGGACACTCAAGAGACCCAGTACTTC. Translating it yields CASSLDTQETQYF.

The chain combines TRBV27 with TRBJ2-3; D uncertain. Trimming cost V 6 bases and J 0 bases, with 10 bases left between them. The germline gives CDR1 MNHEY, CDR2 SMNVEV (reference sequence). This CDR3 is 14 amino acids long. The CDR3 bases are TGTGCCAGCAGCGGTGTCTCTAGCACAGATACGCAGTATTTT. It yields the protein CASSGVSSTDTQYF.

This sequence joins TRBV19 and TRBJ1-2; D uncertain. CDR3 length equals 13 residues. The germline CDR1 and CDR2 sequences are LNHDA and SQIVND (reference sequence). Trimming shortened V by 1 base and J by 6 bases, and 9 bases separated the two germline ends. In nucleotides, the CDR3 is TGTGCCAGTAGTATAGGGGCGTGGGATGGCTACACCTTC. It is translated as CASSIGAWDGYTF.

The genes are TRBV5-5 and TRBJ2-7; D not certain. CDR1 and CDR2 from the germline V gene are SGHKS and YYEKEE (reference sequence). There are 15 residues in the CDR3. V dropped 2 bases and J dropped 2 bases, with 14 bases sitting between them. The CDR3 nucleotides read TGTGCCAGCAGCTTCCAGATCGAGTTGACCTACGAGCAGTACTTC. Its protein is CASSFQIELTYEQYF.

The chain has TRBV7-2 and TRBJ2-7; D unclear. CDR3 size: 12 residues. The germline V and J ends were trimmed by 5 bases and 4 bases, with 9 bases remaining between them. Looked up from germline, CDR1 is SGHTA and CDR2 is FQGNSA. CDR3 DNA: TGTGCCAGCAGCATCCGGCCGTACGAGCAGTACTTC. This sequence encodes CASSIRPYEQYF.

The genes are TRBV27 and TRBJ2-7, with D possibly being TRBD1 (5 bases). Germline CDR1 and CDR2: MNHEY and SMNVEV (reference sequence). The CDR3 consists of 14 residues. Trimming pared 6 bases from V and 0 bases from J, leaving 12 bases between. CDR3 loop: CASRTAASSYEQYF. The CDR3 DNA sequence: TGTGCCAGCAGGACAGCTGCCAGCTCCTACGAGCAGTACTTC.

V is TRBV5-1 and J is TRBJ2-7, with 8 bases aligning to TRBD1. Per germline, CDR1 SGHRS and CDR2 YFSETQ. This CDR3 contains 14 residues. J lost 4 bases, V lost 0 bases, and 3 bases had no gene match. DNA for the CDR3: TGCGCCAGCAGCTTGGCCGACAGGGGATACGAGCAGTACTTC. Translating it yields CASSLADRGYEQYF.

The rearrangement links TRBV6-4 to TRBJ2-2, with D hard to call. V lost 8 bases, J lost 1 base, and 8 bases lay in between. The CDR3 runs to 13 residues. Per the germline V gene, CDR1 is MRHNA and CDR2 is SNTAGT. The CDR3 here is CASYSWNTGELFF. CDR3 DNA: TGTGCCAGCTACTCCTGGAACACCGGGGAGCTGTTTTTT.

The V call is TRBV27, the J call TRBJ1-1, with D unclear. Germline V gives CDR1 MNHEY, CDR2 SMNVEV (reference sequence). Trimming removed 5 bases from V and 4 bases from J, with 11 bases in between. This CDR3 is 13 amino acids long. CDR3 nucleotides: TGTGCCAGCAGTGGGGAAGGTGTCACTGAAGCTTTCTTT. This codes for CASSGEGVTEAFF.

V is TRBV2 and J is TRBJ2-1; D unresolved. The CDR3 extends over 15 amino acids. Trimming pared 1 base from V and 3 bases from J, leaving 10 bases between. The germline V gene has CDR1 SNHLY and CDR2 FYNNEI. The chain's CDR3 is CASSEGTSNYNEQFF. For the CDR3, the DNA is TGTGCCAGCAGTGAAGGGACGTCCAACTACAATGAGCAGTTCTTC.

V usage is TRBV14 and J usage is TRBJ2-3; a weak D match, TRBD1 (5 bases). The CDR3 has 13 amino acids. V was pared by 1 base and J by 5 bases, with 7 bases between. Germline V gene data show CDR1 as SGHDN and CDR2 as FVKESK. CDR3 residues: CASSQGGGDTQYF. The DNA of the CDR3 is TGTGCCAGCAGCCAAGGGGGCGGAGATACGCAGTATTTT.

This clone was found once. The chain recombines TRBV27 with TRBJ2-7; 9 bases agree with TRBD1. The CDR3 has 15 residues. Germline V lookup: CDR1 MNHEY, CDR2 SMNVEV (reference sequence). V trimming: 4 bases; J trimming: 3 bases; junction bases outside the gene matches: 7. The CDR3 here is CASSSTGTGNYEQYF. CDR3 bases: TGTGCCAGCAGTTCGACCGGGACAGGGAACTACGAGCAGTACTTC.

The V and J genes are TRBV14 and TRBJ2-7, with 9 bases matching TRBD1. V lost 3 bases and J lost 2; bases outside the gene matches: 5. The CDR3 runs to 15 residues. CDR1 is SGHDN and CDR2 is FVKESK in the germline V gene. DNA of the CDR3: TGTGCCAGCAGCCATCCGGGACAGGGTGCCTACGAGCAGTACTTC. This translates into CASSHPGQGAYEQYF.

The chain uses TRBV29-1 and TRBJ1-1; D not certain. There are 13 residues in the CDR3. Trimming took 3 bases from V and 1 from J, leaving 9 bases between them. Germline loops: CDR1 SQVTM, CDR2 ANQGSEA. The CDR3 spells CSVDSGSNTEAFF. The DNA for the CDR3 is TGCAGCGTTGATTCCGGGTCGAACACTGAAGCTTTCTTT.

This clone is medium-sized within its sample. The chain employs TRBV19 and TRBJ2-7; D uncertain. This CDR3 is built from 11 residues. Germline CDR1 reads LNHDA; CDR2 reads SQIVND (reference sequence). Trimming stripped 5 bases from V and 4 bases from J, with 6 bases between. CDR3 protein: CASSARYEQYF. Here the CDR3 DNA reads TGTGCCAGTAGTGCCCGGTACGAGCAGTACTTC.

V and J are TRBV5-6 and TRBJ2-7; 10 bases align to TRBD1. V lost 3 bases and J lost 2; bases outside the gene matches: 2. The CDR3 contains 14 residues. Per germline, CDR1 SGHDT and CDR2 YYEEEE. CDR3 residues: CASSSGTGAYEQYF. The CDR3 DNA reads TGTGCCAGCAGCTCCGGGACAGGGGCCTACGAGCAGTACTTC. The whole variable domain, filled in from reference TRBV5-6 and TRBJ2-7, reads DAGVTQSPTHLIKTRGQQVTLRCSPKSGHDTVSWYQQALGQGPQFIFQYYEEEERQRGNFPDRFSGHQFPNYSSELNVNALLLGDSALYLCASSSGTGAYEQYFGPGTRLTVT.